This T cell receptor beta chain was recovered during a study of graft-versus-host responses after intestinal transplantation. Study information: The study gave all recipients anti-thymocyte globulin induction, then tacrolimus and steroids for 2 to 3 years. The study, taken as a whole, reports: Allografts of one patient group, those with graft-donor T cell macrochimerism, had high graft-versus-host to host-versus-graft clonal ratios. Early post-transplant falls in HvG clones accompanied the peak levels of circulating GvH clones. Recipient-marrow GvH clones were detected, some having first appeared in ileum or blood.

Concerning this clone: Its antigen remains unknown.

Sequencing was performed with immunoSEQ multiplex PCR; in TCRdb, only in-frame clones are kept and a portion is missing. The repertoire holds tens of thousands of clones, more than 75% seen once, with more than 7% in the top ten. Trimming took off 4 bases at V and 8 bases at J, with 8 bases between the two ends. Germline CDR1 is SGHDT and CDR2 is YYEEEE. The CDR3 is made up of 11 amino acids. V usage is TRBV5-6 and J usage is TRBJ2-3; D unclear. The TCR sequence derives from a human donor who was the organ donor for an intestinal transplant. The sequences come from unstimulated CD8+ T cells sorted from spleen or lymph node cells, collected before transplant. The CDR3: CASSRDLTQYF. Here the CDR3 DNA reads TGTGCCAGCAGCCGAGATCTTACGCAGTATTTT.